This T cell receptor (beta chain) appears in the sequencing data of a study of blood T cells in healthy people across ages (dated by TCRdb to the mid-2010s). About the investigation overall: In model experiments, template switching captured roughly one uniquely barcoded TCR beta cDNA molecule for every two T cells. Using deep sequencing normalized with unique cDNA molecular identifiers, the study measured how TCR beta repertoire diversity changes with age. Donors were grouped into four age groups: young (average about 15 years), middle-aged (around 39), aged (around 56) and long-lived (approximately 75). Donors of different ages were randomly distributed across sequencing lanes to avoid experimental bias. Using the same blood draw, the study looked at two additional independent replicas of 1 million unique cDNA reads for two donors, one aged 18 to 30 and the other aged 80 or older.

The approximately 41 donors, aged about 6 to 100 years, were systemically healthy Caucasian individuals from Russia. Ten milliliters of peripheral blood were collected from each donor into EDTA-treated Vacutainer tubes. Ficoll-Paque density-gradient centrifugation was used to isolate PBMCs, with at least 7 million per sample. Total RNA, at least 5 micrograms per sample, was extracted from PBMCs with Trizol reagent. For every donor, flow cytometry on a PBMC aliquot measured the percentage of naive CD45RAhigh/CD27high T cells. Turning to this clonotype: Its antigen specificity is not known. Base qualities are missing; no much larger clone stands one base away.

Library construction relied on 5' RACE. Sequenced using an Illumina HiSeq 2500. A second PCR of about 7 to 12 cycles was performed with a sample-barcoded 5' primer and a J-beta primer mix. A template-switch 5' adaptor carrying 12 random nucleotides introduced a unique molecular identifier onto each TCR beta cDNA molecule. Each sample yielded at least 3 million CDR3-containing paired-end reads. All of the RNA was converted into first-strand cDNA using the Mint cDNA synthesis kit, with a TRBC-specific oligonucleotide serving as the primer. Following uracil-DNA glycosylase treatment, all cDNA underwent a first 18-cycle PCR with the universal primers M1SS and BC2_uni_R. The study's processing was this. Normalization of each sample was performed by random selection of 1 million high-quality reads, each carrying a distinct molecular identifier. Reads with shared molecular identifiers were discarded instead of being binned into consensus sequences. CDR3 identification, clonotype clustering and error correction used MiTCR with a Q25 quality threshold and the strictest error-elimination algorithm. A nonparametric unseen species model using Euler transformation provided a lower-bound estimate of total TCR beta diversity. Starting from the raw public reads, TCRdb applied fastp trimming at Q25, assembled clones with MiXCR and retained in-frame beta chains. Rows are unified per CDR3 protein, each entry keeping the most common DNA and genes. Clone size and V and J calls follow TCRdb, not the original study. The sample profile shows approximately 400,000 distinct CDR3 sequences; 50% to 60% of them were found once. Around 49% of the sample is taken by the ten largest.

The paper's findings and limits, for the study overall: Because profiling used bulk unsorted PBMCs, naive and antigen-experienced compartments could not be compared conclusively. Observed TCR beta diversity per million T cells fell roughly linearly with age, and a significant reduction was already apparent by age around 40. The long-lived group showed more naive CD4+ T cells, fewer expanded clones and increased TCR diversity than the aged group, suggesting age selection. Because the CMV infection status of the donors was unknown, age-related changes in expanded clonotypes may potentially have been confounded. A strong correlation was found between observed TCR beta diversity and the percentage of naive T cells measured by flow cytometry. Total diversity estimates from one million sequenced T cells were considered lower bounds and underestimates.

V loses 1 base, J loses 5 bases, and the germline ends lie 12 bases apart. Taken from the germline V gene, the CDR1 and CDR2 loops are SGHTA and FQGNSA. The CDR3, cysteine through phenylalanine, is 15 amino acids long. Only the CDR3 DNA stays, 45 bases, in frame from base 1. This clonotype originated in a man aged 55-75 years in good health. Sequencing used blood. The rearranged chain carries TRBV7-2 and TRBJ2-1, with no reliable assignment of the D segment. The sequenced DNA is TGTGCCAGCAGCTTAGGTCCGGCTGGGAACAATGAGCAGTTCTTC. It codes for CASSLGPAGNNEQFF. Reference TRBV7-2 and TRBJ2-1 genes cover what lies past the CDR3, so the full variable domain is GAGVSQSPSNKVTEKGKDVELRCDPISGHTALYWYRQSLGQGLEFLIYFQGNSAPDKSGLPSDRFSAERTGGSVSTLTIQRTQQEDSAVYLCASSLGPAGNNEQFFGPGTRLTVL.